A single sample is the source of the 23 T cell receptor beta chains below, sequenced in a study of T cell responses to AZD1222 COVID-19 vaccine. Clones were sequenced by immunoSEQ multiplex PCR, and TCRdb holds only the in-frame ones, with some missing. The sample has around 200,000 clones; 88% are singletons. The material was peripheral blood, obtained on day 0 of AZD1222 vaccination. Receptor source: an adult in good health.

Only one count was recorded for this clone. The rearrangement uses TRBV27 and TRBJ2-2; 11 bases map to TRBD2. The germline gives CDR1 MNHEY, CDR2 SMNVEV (reference sequence). With 2 bases clipped from V and 0 bases from J, the junction kept 5 bases outside the gene matches. CDR3 length equals 18 residues. The CDR3 DNA is TGTGCCAGCAGTTTACGGGGGACTAGCGGTACGAACACCGGGGAGCTGTTTTTT. Protein product: CASSLRGTSGTNTGELFF.

This clone was detected only once. This sequence joins TRBV5-1 and TRBJ1-6; 7 bases align to TRBD1. After removal of 5 bases from V and 10 bases from J, the junction contained 9 bases not matched to a gene. This CDR3 has 14 residues. Germline assignment: CDR1 SGHRS and CDR2 YFSETQ. CDR3 in amino acids: CASSYGGGASPLHF. The CDR3 DNA follows: TGCGCCAGCAGTTATGGAGGGGGCGCATCACCCCTCCACTTT. Full variable domain (remainder filled in from reference TRBV5-1 and TRBJ1-6): KAGVTQTPRYLIKTRGQQVTLSCSPISGHRSVSWYQQTPGQGLQFLFEYFSETQRNKGNFPGRFSGRQFSNSRSEMNVSTLELGDSALYLCASSYGGGASPLHFGNGTRLTVT.

This sequence joins TRBV2 and TRBJ2-7, with 7 nucleotides matching TRBD2. CDR1 and CDR2 from the germline V gene are SNHLY and FYNNEI. Unmatched junction bases numbered 6, after V lost 3 bases and J lost 1 base. CDR3 length: 15 residues. CDR3 protein: CASSELREGSYEQYF. The CDR3 DNA reads as TGTGCCAGCAGTGAGTTAAGGGAGGGGTCCTACGAGCAGTACTTC.

This clone appeared a few times. The chain recombines TRBV28 with TRBJ2-7; a possible D gene is TRBD2 (6 bases). V shed 4 bases and J shed 3 bases, with 13 bases lying between them. The CDR3 runs to 14 residues. Germline loops: CDR1 MDHEN, CDR2 SYDVKM. CDR3: CASSYRENHYEQYF. For the CDR3, the DNA is TGTGCCAGCAGTTACCGGGAGAATCACTACGAGCAGTACTTC.

The chain uses TRBV6-2 or TRBV6-3 and TRBJ2-3; D remains ambiguous. Germline loops: CDR1 MNHEY, CDR2 SVGEGT. This CDR3 has 13 amino acids. Trimming took 2 bases from V and 0 from J, leaving 3 bases between them. This CDR3 is CASSYPSTDTQYF. The CDR3 coding sequence is TGTGCCAGCAGTTACCCTAGCACAGATACGCAGTATTTT.

The V call is TRBV6-5, the J call TRBJ2-5; 10 bases align to TRBD1. The CDR3 runs 16 residues. J lost 3 bases, V lost 2 bases, and 6 bases had no gene match. The germline gives CDR1 MNHEY, CDR2 SVGAGI. The CDR3 DNA is TGTGCCAGCAGTTACGAGGGACAGGGGACCGAAGAGACCCAGTACTTC. It codes for CASSYEGQGTEETQYF.

The chain recombines TRBV4-2 with TRBJ1-6; D is uncertain. CDR1 is LGHNA, CDR2 YNFKEQ, per germline. Trimming removed 1 base at V and 7 bases at J, with 8 bases between. This CDR3 has 14 amino acids. In DNA form, the CDR3 reads TGTGCCAGCAGCCAAGCCCTGGGGAATTCACCCCTCCACTTT. Translated, it gives CASSQALGNSPLHF.

The V and J genes are TRBV6-1 and TRBJ1-1; 10 bases fit TRBD1. Germline V lookup: CDR1 MNHNS, CDR2 SASEGT. Germline trimming cut 7 bases from V and 6 bases from J; bases unmatched to any gene: 5. The CDR3 has 13 amino acids. Here the CDR3 reads CASIDRGPAEAFF. The DNA of the CDR3 is TGTGCCAGCATCGACAGGGGGCCGGCTGAAGCTTTCTTT.

The CDR3 region is CASSPYRGNEQYF. As DNA, the CDR3 is TGTGCCAGCAGTCCATACAGGGGAAACGAGCAGTACTTC. J is TRBJ2-7 and V is TRBV12-3 or TRBV12-4; 7 positions agree with TRBD1. J was trimmed by 5 bases and V by 5 bases; bases with no gene match: 6. The length of the CDR3 is 13 residues.

The chain has TRBV7-2 and TRBJ2-1, with 7 positions matching TRBD2. Germline V CDR1 and CDR2: SGHTA, FQGNSA. The V segment lost 5 bases and the J segment 5 bases; nucleotides outside the gene matches: 3. CDR3 length: 13 amino acids. The DNA for the CDR3 is TGTGCCAGCAGCCGGCGGGAGAACAATGAGCAGTTCTTC. Its protein product is CASSRRENNEQFF.

The chain uses TRBV20-1 and TRBJ2-7; 8 bases are a match to TRBD2. J was trimmed by 3 bases and V by 3 bases; bases with no gene match: 7. This CDR3 is built from 14 residues. The germline V gene encodes CDR1 DFQATT and CDR2 SNEGSKA (reference sequence). The CDR3 sequence is CSASSGGDLYEQYF. As DNA, the CDR3 is TGCAGTGCTAGTTCGGGGGGGGATCTCTACGAGCAGTACTTC.

The chain couples TRBV7-9 to TRBJ1-1, with no clear D. V lost 3 bases and J 4 bases, leaving 6 bases between the germline ends. The CDR3 sequence is 12 residues long. Germline lookup yields CDR1 SEHNR and CDR2 FQNEAQ (reference sequence). The CDR3 loop is CASSFGSTEAFF. Written as DNA, the CDR3 is TGTGCCAGCAGCTTTGGGAGCACTGAAGCTTTCTTT.

This clone was observed a handful of times. The rearrangement uses TRBV3-1 (or the pseudogene TRBV3-2) and TRBJ1-2; tentative D call: TRBD1 (6 bases). From germline, CDR1 is LGHDT and CDR2 YNNKEL (reference sequence). Trimming shortened V by 0 bases and J by 8 bases, and 16 bases separated the two germline ends. The CDR3 length is 15 residues. In DNA form, the CDR3 reads TGTGCCAGCAGCCAAGACACTAGGACCAGGGGCGGCTACACCTTC. Translation: CASSQDTRTRGGYTF.

The rearrangement links TRBV27 to TRBJ2-3, with TRBD2 matching 10 bases. The CDR3 has 18 amino acids. Looked up from germline, CDR1 is MNHEY and CDR2 is SMNVEV (reference sequence). The trim removed 4 bases at V and 0 bases at J, leaving 10 bases unmatched. The CDR3 coding sequence is TGTGCCAGCAGTTCCCGGATAGCGGGGGGATCTAGCACAGATACGCAGTATTTT. Its translation is CASSSRIAGGSSTDTQYF.

The chain couples TRBV28 to TRBJ2-7; TRBD2 agrees at 12 bases. V was pared by 5 bases and J by 3 bases, with 5 bases of the junction left unmatched. The CDR3 is made up of 15 amino acids. The germline V gene has CDR1 MDHEN and CDR2 SYDVKM. CDR3 bases: TGTGCCAGCAGTCCTAGCGGGAGGGCCGACTACGAGCAGTACTTC. This encodes CASSPSGRADYEQYF.

This rearrangement joins TRBV28 to TRBJ1-1; no reliable D call. Germline CDR1 MDHEN, CDR2 SYDVKM. The CDR3 spans 14 residues. Deletions cut 2 bases from V and 7 bases from J, with 14 bases between. The CDR3 bases are TGTGCCAGCAGTTTAAGCGGGAGGAGTGGTGAAGCTTTCTTT. Translated: CASSLSGRSGEAFF.

This sequence joins TRBV6-2 or TRBV6-3 and TRBJ1-1; D unresolved. V lost 2 bases to trimming and J lost 3 bases, with 7 bases between them. Germline V CDR1 and CDR2: MNHEY, SVGEGT. The CDR3 runs 13 residues. CDR3 sequence (DNA): TGTGCCAGCAGTTACGGTCAGTACACTGAAGCTTTCTTT. It codes for CASSYGQYTEAFF.

The rearrangement links TRBV4-1 to TRBJ2-5; 9 nucleotides align to TRBD2. J gave up 1 base and V 1 base, and 4 bases lay outside the gene matches. The CDR3 sequence is 16 residues long. Germline lookup yields CDR1 MGHRA and CDR2 YSYEKL. The CDR3 coding sequence is TGCGCCAGCAGCCAAGTCTTAGCGGGGGCCCAAGAGACCCAGTACTTC. Translation: CASSQVLAGAQETQYF.

This chain uses TRBV30 with TRBJ2-7; D gene unclear. Trimming cost V 2 bases and J 4 bases, with 6 bases left between them. Per germline, CDR1 GTSNPN and CDR2 SVGIG (reference sequence). This CDR3 is built from 11 residues. The CDR3 sequence is CAWSNRYEQYF. CDR3 in DNA: TGTGCCTGGAGTAACAGATACGAGCAGTACTTC.

The table lists this clone with a count of one. The genes are TRBV7-3 and TRBJ2-3; 11 positions match TRBD2. The J segment lost 4 bases and the V segment lost 5 bases, leaving 5 bases of the junction unmatched. CDR3 length: 15 residues. In germline, CDR1 is SGHTA, CDR2 FQGTGA. DNA of the CDR3: TGTGCCAGCAGCATTAGCGGGAGGGCCTCAGATACGCAGTATTTT. This gives the protein CASSISGRASDTQYF.

The chain recombines TRBV9 with TRBJ1-5; possible D gene TRBD1, 6 bases. CDR3 length equals 14 residues. Germline-derived CDR1 and CDR2 are SGDLS and YYNGEE. V lost 0 bases, J lost 4 bases, and 8 bases lay in between. CDR3 in amino acids: CASSVDTGNQPQHF. CDR3 bases: TGTGCCAGCAGCGTAGATACAGGGAATCAGCCCCAGCATTTT.

The rearrangement uses TRBV18 and TRBJ2-1, with TRBD1 as a possible D gene (6 bases). Germline V gene data show CDR1 as KGHSH and CDR2 as LQKENI. Trimming left V 4 bases short and J 4 bases short, with 17 bases between. CDR3 length: 16 residues. CDR3 loop: CASSRQVLSPYNEQFF. The CDR3 DNA sequence: TGTGCCAGCTCACGACAGGTCCTAAGCCCTTACAATGAGCAGTTCTTC.

V is TRBV27 and J is TRBJ2-3; maybe TRBD2 (5 bases). The CDR3 contains 17 residues. Germline V gene data show CDR1 as MNHEY and CDR2 as SMNVEV (reference sequence). V lost 3 bases and J lost 6, with 22 bases in between. CDR3 sequence reads: CASSLERNAPLHDTQYF. The CDR3, as DNA: TGTGCCAGCAGTTTGGAGCGGAATGCTCCCCTTCACGATACGCAGTATTTT.